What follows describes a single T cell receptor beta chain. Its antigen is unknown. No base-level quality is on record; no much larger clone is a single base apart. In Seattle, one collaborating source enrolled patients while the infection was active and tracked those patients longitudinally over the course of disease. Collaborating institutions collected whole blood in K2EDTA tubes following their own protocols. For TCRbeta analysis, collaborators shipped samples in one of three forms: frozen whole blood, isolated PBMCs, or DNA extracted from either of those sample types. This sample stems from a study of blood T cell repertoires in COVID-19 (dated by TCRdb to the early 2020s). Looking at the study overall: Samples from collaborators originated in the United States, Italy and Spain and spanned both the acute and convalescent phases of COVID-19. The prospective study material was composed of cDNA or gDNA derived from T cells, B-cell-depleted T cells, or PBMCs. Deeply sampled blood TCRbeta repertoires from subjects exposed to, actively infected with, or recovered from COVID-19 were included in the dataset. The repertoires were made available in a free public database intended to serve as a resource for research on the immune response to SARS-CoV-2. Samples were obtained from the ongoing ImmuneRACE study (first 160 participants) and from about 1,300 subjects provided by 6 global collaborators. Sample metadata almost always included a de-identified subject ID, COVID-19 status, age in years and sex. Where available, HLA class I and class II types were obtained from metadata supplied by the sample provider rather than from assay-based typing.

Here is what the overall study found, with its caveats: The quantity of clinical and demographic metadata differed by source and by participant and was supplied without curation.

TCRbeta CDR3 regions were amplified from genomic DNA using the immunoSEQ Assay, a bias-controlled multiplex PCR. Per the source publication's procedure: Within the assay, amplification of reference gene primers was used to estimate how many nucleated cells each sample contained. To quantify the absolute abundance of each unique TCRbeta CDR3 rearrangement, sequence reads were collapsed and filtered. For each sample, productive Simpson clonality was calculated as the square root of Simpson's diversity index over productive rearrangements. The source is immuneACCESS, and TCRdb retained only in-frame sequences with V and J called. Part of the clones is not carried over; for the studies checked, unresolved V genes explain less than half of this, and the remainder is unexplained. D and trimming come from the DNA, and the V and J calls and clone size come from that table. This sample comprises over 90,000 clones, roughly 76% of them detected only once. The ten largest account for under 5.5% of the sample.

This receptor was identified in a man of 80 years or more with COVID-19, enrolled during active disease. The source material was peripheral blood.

The CDR3 region: CASSQKWGDNQPQHF. Read as DNA, the sequence is TGCGCCAGCAGTCAGAAGTGGGGAGACAATCAGCCCCAGCATTTT. The chain is made from TRBV23-1 and TRBJ1-5; the D gene cannot be named for sure. TRBV23-1 is an open reading frame, and its role is uncertain. The V end loses 3 bases and the J end loses 3 bases, and a stretch of 12 bases separates them. The CDR3 runs 15 residues from the cysteine to the phenylalanine. Of the read, only the CDR3 DNA is kept; its 45 bases are in frame from base 1.